This section outlines one TCR beta chain sequence together with its context. What it binds is unknown. Primers for the PCR totalled 60 Vbeta and 13 Jbeta. Per the original data handling: Around 11 million shared chains were among the about 80 million unique TCR beta chains that a later analysis counted. Assay used: immunoSEQ multiplex PCR; TCRdb lists only in-frame clones, some missing. V, J and clone size derive from that table, while D and trimming were established from the DNA sequence. The table records some 190,000 clones, roughly 87% of them present only once. These data are taken from a study of cytomegalovirus exposure and HLA in healthy donors. Turning to the study itself: Researchers found that just over 80% of 350 to 500 genotyped donors fell within the Caucasian-associated ancestry cluster.

Whole-study findings and limits: Later analysis identified around 15,000 TCR beta sequences associated with HLA alleles, using a false discovery rate threshold of 0.05. In the analysis, some V segments, TRBV6-2 and TRBV6-3 included, were excluded as indistinguishable.

The germline V gene encodes CDR1 SGHRS and CDR2 YFSETQ. This CDR3 is built from 17 residues. V shed 0 bases, J shed 7 bases, and the junction held 12 bases outside the gene matches. The TCR originated in a man aged 35 to 55 in good health and CMV-seronegative. Sequenced: PBMCs. The gene calls are TRBV5-1 and TRBJ2-1; 8 bases agree with TRBD2. The DNA of the CDR3 is TGCGCCAGCAGCTTGGGAACCAACCAGCGGGGGAGGAATGAGCAGTTCTTC. This gives the protein CASSLGTNQRGRNEQFF.